The 24 T cell receptor beta chains below all came from one sample that was sequenced in a study of blood T cell repertoires in COVID-19. Data came from immunoSEQ multiplex PCR; TCRdb stores just in-frame clones and leaves some out. The data show tens of thousands of clones, under 85% seen once. The sequenced material came from peripheral blood. The receptors were gathered from a man between 60 and 70 years old with acute or convalescent COVID-19.

The V and J genes are TRBV27 and TRBJ2-7; 10 bases align to TRBD1. From germline, CDR1 is MNHEY and CDR2 SMNVEV (reference sequence). This CDR3 is built from 15 residues. Trimming at V came to 8 bases and at J to 2 bases, leaving 9 bases not matched to a gene. This CDR3 reads CASSLSGTGAYEQYF. The CDR3 bases are TGTGCCAGCTCACTTTCCGGGACAGGGGCCTACGAGCAGTACTTC.

This chain links TRBV4-3 with TRBJ2-7; TRBD2 matches 8 bases. The V gene end was trimmed by 0 bases and the J gene end by 7 bases; junction bases not matched to a gene: 11. The CDR3 runs to 16 residues. The germline CDR1 and CDR2 sequences are LGHNA and YSLEER. The CDR3 nucleotides are TGCGCCAGCAGCCAAGATCTCCAGCGGGGGAGTGGGGAGCAGTACTTC. This translates into CASSQDLQRGSGEQYF.

The chain employs TRBV11-2 and TRBJ2-3; D may be TRBD2 (5 bases). The CDR3 contains 17 residues. Germline CDR1 is SGHAT and CDR2 is FQNNGV. Deletions cut 2 bases from V and 1 base from J, with 16 bases between. Written as DNA, the CDR3 is TGTGCCAGCAGCTTACCCAGCGCCTTGGAGGGCACAGATACGCAGTATTTT. Its protein product is CASSLPSALEGTDTQYF.

This clone occurred once. This chain connects TRBV9 to TRBJ1-4; tentatively, D is TRBD1 (5 bases). Germline CDR1 and CDR2: SGDLS and YYNGEE. V lost 0 bases, J lost 2 bases, and 11 bases lay in between. The CDR3 is 16 amino acids. The CDR3, as DNA: TGTGCCAGCAGCGTAGAGGGGAATCCGACTAATGAAAAACTGTTTTTT. It translates to CASSVEGNPTNEKLFF.

The chain recombines TRBV28 with TRBJ1-5; D is perhaps TRBD1 (5 bases). This CDR3 region has 15 residues. The ends were cut back, 5 bases at V and 0 bases at J, with 11 bases in the middle. Germline CDR1 MDHEN, CDR2 SYDVKM. The chain's CDR3 is CASSTGGYSNQPQHF. The DNA of the CDR3 is TGTGCCAGCAGTACAGGTGGCTATAGCAATCAGCCCCAGCATTTT.

The chain employs TRBV7-9 and TRBJ1-1, with D possibly matching TRBD1 (5 bases). Germline V gene lookup returns CDR1 SEHNR and CDR2 FQNEAQ (reference sequence). The V end lost 5 bases, the J end lost 5 bases, and 15 bases lay between the germline ends. This CDR3 has 14 residues. The CDR3 is CASSPGPGRTEAFF. CDR3 coding DNA: TGTGCCAGCAGCCCAGGACCAGGGAGGACTGAAGCTTTCTTT.

The rearrangement uses TRBV14 and TRBJ1-2; 12 bases line up with TRBD1. The CDR3 is 15 residues long. V shed 4 bases, J shed 4 bases, and the junction held 4 bases outside the gene matches. Germline CDR1 SGHDN, CDR2 FVKESK. CDR3 sequence: CASSPGTGGPYGYTF. CDR3 nucleotides: TGTGCCAGCAGCCCAGGGACAGGGGGCCCCTATGGCTACACCTTC.

The chain's CDR3 is CASTTAGLSYNEQFF. Here the CDR3 DNA reads TGTGCCAGCACCACAGCGGGACTCTCCTACAATGAGCAGTTCTTC. The rearrangement uses TRBV9 and TRBJ2-1, with 7 bases aligning to TRBD2. The ends lost 6 bases at V and 0 bases at J; junction bases unmatched: 6. The CDR3 runs to 15 residues. CDR1 and CDR2 (germline): SGDLS, YYNGEE.

This rearrangement joins TRBV6-5 to TRBJ1-3; tentatively, D is TRBD1 (6 bases). The CDR3 covers 15 residues. V was cut by 10 bases and J by 4 bases, with 20 bases left in between. Per the germline V gene, CDR1 is MNHEY and CDR2 is SVGAGI. CDR3: CATRATGLGGNTIYF. CDR3 DNA: TGTGCCACTAGGGCTACAGGGCTGGGCGGAAACACCATATATTTT.

The chain combines TRBV5-1 with TRBJ2-2; 10 nucleotides match TRBD1. Germline V gives CDR1 SGHRS, CDR2 YFSETQ. Trimming took 2 bases from V and 5 from J; bases not matched to a gene: 9. The CDR3 spans 17 residues. The CDR3 region is CASSLGPGQGSTGELFF. The DNA for the CDR3 is TGCGCCAGCAGCTTAGGGCCGGGACAGGGGTCTACCGGGGAGCTGTTTTTT.

This chain links TRBV2 with TRBJ1-5, with TRBD1 matching 8 bases. The J segment lost 11 bases and the V segment lost 8 bases, leaving 11 bases of the junction unmatched. The CDR3 sequence is 13 residues long. Germline-derived CDR1 and CDR2 are SNHLY and FYNNEI. The chain's CDR3 is CASGGTGYNTQHF. CDR3 bases: TGTGCCAGCGGGGGGACAGGCTACAATACCCAGCATTTT.

This chain joins TRBV10-1 and TRBJ2-3, with 9 bases identical to TRBD1. This CDR3 is built from 14 residues. Germline V gene data show CDR1 as WNHNN and CDR2 as SYGVQD (reference sequence). Losses at the gene ends were 7 bases for V and 2 bases for J; bases not matched to a gene: 4. CDR3: CASIRDRVTDTQYF. CDR3 coding DNA: TGCGCCAGCATTCGGGACAGGGTCACAGATACGCAGTATTTT.

The chain combines TRBV7-2 with TRBJ2-7, with D uncertain. The V gene lost 5 bases and the J gene lost 3 bases, with 11 bases spanning the gap. The CDR3 is 13 amino acids. Germline lookup yields CDR1 SGHTA and CDR2 FQGNSA. CDR3 sequence: CASSDRLHYEQYF. The CDR3 coding sequence is TGTGCCAGCAGCGACCGACTGCACTACGAGCAGTACTTC.

The chain has TRBV30 and TRBJ1-3; 7 bases are shared with TRBD1. V was clipped by 2 bases and J by 4 bases; unmatched bases: 8. CDR3 length: 15 residues. Germline-derived CDR1 and CDR2 are GTSNPN and SVGIG (reference sequence). The CDR3 region has the DNA TGTGCCTGGAGTCCTGACGACAGGGTGGGAAACACCATATATTTT. Translated: CAWSPDDRVGNTIYF.

V and J are TRBV7-7 and TRBJ2-3; 12 nucleotides match TRBD2. The CDR3 consists of 17 residues. V lost 5 bases, J lost 0 bases, and 6 bases stayed unmatched. From germline, CDR1 is SSHAT and CDR2 FNYEAQ (reference sequence). CDR3 in DNA: TGTGCCAGCAGCCGGACTAGCGGGGCTCCTAGCACAGATACGCAGTATTTT. As protein: CASSRTSGAPSTDTQYF.

The rearrangement links TRBV2 to TRBJ1-5; 9 nucleotides align to TRBD1. CDR1 SNHLY and CDR2 FYNNEI come from the germline V gene. The CDR3 consists of 17 residues. The V and J ends lost 4 bases and 2 bases, in that order; junction bases with no gene match: 9. CDR3 residues: CASSVYPQGAGNQPQHF. Here the CDR3 DNA reads TGTGCCAGCAGTGTTTATCCACAGGGGGCAGGCAATCAGCCCCAGCATTTT.

This rearrangement joins TRBV4-2 to TRBJ1-1; D is undetermined. The CDR3 runs to 13 residues. The ends were cut back, 3 bases at V and 1 base at J, with 6 bases in the middle. Germline CDR1 LGHNA, CDR2 YNFKEQ. The CDR3 here is CASSHTTNTEAFF. For the CDR3, the DNA is TGTGCCAGCAGCCATACAACGAACACTGAAGCTTTCTTT.

This clone showed up just a few times. The chain is built from TRBV10-3 and TRBJ2-2; 7 positions match TRBD1. Per germline, CDR1 ENHRY and CDR2 SYGVKD. J gave up 2 bases and V 11 bases, and 11 bases lay outside the gene matches. This CDR3 region has 15 residues. CDR3 sequence (DNA): TGTGCCTCGTCCCGGGACAGCCTTAACACCGGGGAGCTGTTTTTT. Its protein is CASSRDSLNTGELFF.

The V and J genes are TRBV27 and TRBJ1-4; no clear D. The CDR3 extends over 15 amino acids. In germline, CDR1 is MNHEY, CDR2 SMNVEV (reference sequence). The germline V and J ends were trimmed by 0 bases and 4 bases, with 9 bases remaining between them. The DNA of the CDR3 is TGTGCCAGCAGTTTATCAGAACCCGGTAATGAAAAACTGTTTTTT. Amino acids: CASSLSEPGNEKLFF.

Only a few counts were recorded for this clone. V and J are TRBV24-1 and TRBJ1-1; D remains unclear. Per the germline V gene, CDR1 is KGHDR and CDR2 is SFDVKD. Trimming cost V 10 bases and J 0 bases, with 14 bases left between them. The CDR3 has 14 residues. The CDR3: CATRTSGMNTEAFF. The CDR3 bases are TGTGCCACTCGTACCAGTGGTATGAACACTGAAGCTTTCTTT.

This clone was observed a single time. The CDR3 loop is CASSLVGGQGPGGYTF. The DNA of the CDR3 is TGTGCCAGCAGCTTGGTTGGTGGGCAGGGGCCGGGTGGCTACACCTTC. The chain joins TRBV5-4 to TRBJ1-2; D possibly corresponds to TRBD1 (6 bases). V was clipped by 0 bases and J by 7 bases, with 19 bases between them. CDR1 and CDR2 (germline): SGHNT, YYREEE (reference sequence). The CDR3 is made up of 16 amino acids.

The chain recombines TRBV11-2 with TRBJ1-2, with D tentatively TRBD1 (6 bases). This CDR3 region has 15 residues. V dropped 5 bases and J dropped 4 bases, with 17 bases sitting between them. CDR1 is SGHAT, CDR2 FQNNGV, per germline. CDR3 nucleotide sequence: TGTGCCAGCAGCGCCGGCCAGGGGTTGGGCTATGGCTACACCTTC. Protein product: CASSAGQGLGYGYTF.

Only a few counts were recorded for this clone. The chain links TRBV12-3 or TRBV12-4 to TRBJ1-1; no reliable D call. V dropped 7 bases and J dropped 5 bases, with 14 bases sitting between them. The CDR3 covers 13 residues. The CDR3 coding sequence is TGTGCCAGCACCCATCCCCTCAGGACTGAAGCTTTCTTT. It yields the protein CASTHPLRTEAFF.

This chain connects TRBV27 to TRBJ2-3; D is undetermined. The CDR3 totals 15 residues. Germline V gene data show CDR1 as MNHEY and CDR2 as SMNVEV (reference sequence). Trimming pared 7 bases from V and 4 bases from J, leaving 18 bases between. CDR3 amino acids: CASKIYSDAADTQYF. The CDR3 nucleotides are TGTGCCAGCAAAATTTATAGTGATGCGGCAGATACGCAGTATTTT.